These 29 T cell receptor beta chains share one sample of origin, sequenced in a study of T cells in Graves' hyperthyroidism and ophthalmopathy. TCR beta CDR3 regions were amplified from RNA. First-round RT-PCR targeting the TCR CDR3 was performed with the HTBI primer set. Using its own MiXCR run on the multiplex PCR reads, TCRdb lists one record per CDR3 protein. The sample lists over 300,000 distinct CDR3 sequences; approximately 13% were seen once. Sequencing input: blood. Receptors originate from a woman aged 60-75 years with Graves' hyperthyroidism.

This clonotype was seen at least ten times. The chain links TRBV3-1 to TRBJ2-3, with D unresolved. The germline V gene has CDR1 LGHDT and CDR2 YNNKEL (reference sequence). The CDR3 totals 14 residues. The V gene lost 1 base and the J gene lost 5 bases, with 10 bases spanning the gap. CDR3 sequence (DNA): TGTGCCAGCAGCCAAGGAATGAGACTAGATACGCAGTATTTT. Translating it yields CASSQGMRLDTQYF.

The CDR3 loop reads CASNSPGTSGSTDTQYF. The CDR3 DNA reads as TGTGCCAGCAACTCTCCCGGGACTAGCGGTAGCACAGATACGCAGTATTTT. The gene calls are TRBV2 and TRBJ2-3; TRBD2 aligns across 11 bases. The V segment lost 7 bases and the J segment 0 bases; nucleotides outside the gene matches: 9. The CDR3 has 17 residues. Per the germline V gene, CDR1 is SNHLY and CDR2 is FYNNEI.

This clonotype has a count of ten or more. The chain has TRBV12-3 or TRBV12-4 and TRBJ2-7; D perhaps matches TRBD2 (6 bases). V was trimmed by 5 bases and J by 7 bases, leaving 21 bases between them. This CDR3 has 15 amino acids. The CDR3: CASSLRDPRGWEQYF. DNA for the CDR3: TGTGCCAGCAGTCTCCGGGACCCTCGGGGGTGGGAGCAGTACTTC.

This clonotype was detected only a few times. Possible read error: a much larger clone is one base away. V is TRBV30 and J is TRBJ1-4, with D perhaps TRBD1 (5 bases). The ends were cut back, 7 bases at V and 0 bases at J, with 12 bases in the middle. This CDR3 is 14 amino acids long. CDR1 GTSNPN and CDR2 SVGIG come from the germline V gene (reference sequence). The CDR3 sequence: CASQGLATNEKLFF. The CDR3 nucleotides read TGTGCCTCCCAGGGCCTAGCAACTAATGAAAAACTGTTTTTT.

This clonotype occurred a few times. The chain links TRBV20-1 to TRBJ2-2, with TRBD1 identical over 9 bases. CDR3 length equals 13 residues. Germline CDR1 and CDR2: DFQATT and SNEGSKA (reference sequence). V shed 6 bases, J shed 4 bases, and the junction held 3 bases outside the gene matches. CDR3 loop: CSAQTGGTGELFF. CDR3 in DNA: TGCAGTGCACAGACAGGGGGCACCGGGGAGCTGTTTTTT.

This clonotype appeared many times. This chain uses TRBV27 with TRBJ2-3; 10 positions agree with TRBD1. From germline, CDR1 is MNHEY and CDR2 SMNVEV (reference sequence). The CDR3 spans 15 residues. The V segment lost 5 bases and the J segment 3 bases; nucleotides outside the gene matches: 5. The CDR3 sequence: CASSQPGQGTDTQYF. DNA of the CDR3: TGTGCCAGCAGTCAACCGGGACAGGGGACAGATACGCAGTATTTT.

This clonotype has a count of ten or more. This rearrangement joins TRBV5-1 to TRBJ2-5, with 10 bases that match TRBD2. The CDR3 consists of 16 residues. The V gene's germline CDR1 is SGHRS and CDR2 YFSETQ. J gave up 5 bases and V 1 base, and 8 bases lay outside the gene matches. The CDR3 is CASSLSASGSWETQYF. Here the CDR3 DNA reads TGCGCCAGCAGCTTGAGCGCTAGCGGGAGTTGGGAGACCCAGTACTTC.

This clonotype was found many times. The gene calls are TRBV2 and TRBJ2-2; D gene uncertain. CDR1 and CDR2 from the germline V gene are SNHLY and FYNNEI. The CDR3 has 12 residues. Deletions cut 6 bases from V and 6 bases from J, with 8 bases between. The CDR3 loop reads CASREWAGELFF. The DNA for the CDR3 is TGTGCCAGCAGGGAATGGGCCGGGGAGCTGTTTTTT.

In this sample, this clonotype turned up many times. The chain employs TRBV7-6 and TRBJ2-7; 7 bases map to TRBD2. This CDR3 spans 14 amino acids. V lost 1 base, J lost 6 bases, and 6 bases stayed unmatched. The germline CDR1 and CDR2 sequences are SGHVS and FNYEAQ. CDR3 DNA: TGTGCCAGCAGCTTAGAAACTGGGAGGGGCGAGCAGTACTTC. This translates into CASSLETGRGEQYF.

The chain joins TRBV7-9 to TRBJ2-2; TRBD2 aligns across 7 bases. Germline trimming cut 5 bases from V and 7 bases from J; bases unmatched to any gene: 13. The length of the CDR3 is 16 residues. CDR1 and CDR2 from the germline V gene are SEHNR and FQNEAQ (reference sequence). CDR3 sequence (DNA): TGTGCCAGCAGCCCCCCGCTTGCGGGAGCGGGCGGGGAGCTGTTTTTT. Residues: CASSPPLAGAGGELFF.

This clonotype has just a few counts. This chain connects TRBV6-1 to TRBJ2-1; TRBD2 aligns across 11 bases. Germline lookup yields CDR1 MNHNS and CDR2 SASEGT. With 6 bases clipped from V and 8 bases from J, the junction kept 6 bases outside the gene matches. CDR3 size: 14 residues. CDR3 sequence (DNA): TGTGCCAGCAGGCCTCCACTAGCGGGAGATGAGCAGTTCTTC. This sequence encodes CASRPPLAGDEQFF.

This chain connects TRBV29-1 to TRBJ2-5, with D possibly being TRBD1 (5 bases). Germline loops: CDR1 SQVTM, CDR2 ANQGSEA. The CDR3 is 13 amino acids. Trimming removed 4 bases at V and 0 bases at J, with 9 bases between. The CDR3 protein is CSVAKGNQETQYF. The CDR3 nucleotides are TGCAGCGTTGCGAAGGGGAACCAAGAGACCCAGTACTTC.

In its sample, this clonotype was seen many times. This chain connects TRBV20-1 to TRBJ2-3; maybe TRBD2 (6 bases). The CDR3 length is 16 residues. V lost 1 base, J lost 10 bases, and 24 bases lay in between. Germline assignment: CDR1 DFQATT and CDR2 SNEGSKA (reference sequence). The CDR3 nucleotides read TGCAGTGCTAGAGCCGGGAGTCCTCCCTCGGGCGGGGCGCAGTATTTT. Translation: CSARAGSPPSGGAQYF.

This clonotype was seen ten or more times. This chain joins TRBV12-3 or TRBV12-4 and TRBJ2-2, with a tentative D call TRBD2 (6 bases). The CDR3 is made up of 16 amino acids. V was pared by 1 base and J by 4 bases, with 13 bases between. The CDR3 sequence is CASSLVPGAVTGELFF. CDR3 nucleotides: TGTGCCAGCAGTTTAGTGCCGGGAGCGGTCACCGGGGAGCTGTTTTTT.

On this clonotype: Possible read error: a much larger clone is one base away. This chain links TRBV20-1 with TRBJ1-5; unclear D gene. Germline lookup yields CDR1 DFQATT and CDR2 SNEGSKA (reference sequence). The CDR3 is 13 residues long. Here the CDR3 reads CSTRAQNNQPQHF. For the CDR3, the DNA is TGCAGTACTAGAGCACAAAATAATCAGCCCCAGCATTTT.

This clonotype was detected a few times. This rearrangement joins TRBV27 to TRBJ2-3; the match to TRBD2 covers 13 bases. V dropped 7 bases and J dropped 5; count of bases not matched to a gene: 12. The length of the CDR3 is 17 residues. Germline assignment: CDR1 MNHEY and CDR2 SMNVEV (reference sequence). CDR3 DNA sequence: TGTGCCAGCAACCGAGCGGGACTAGCGGGAAATCGAGATACGCAGTATTTT. Its translation is CASNRAGLAGNRDTQYF.

This clonotype has more than one count but fewer than ten. This chain joins TRBV4-1 and TRBJ2-7; a weak D match, TRBD1 (5 bases). The CDR3 covers 18 residues. Germline V gives CDR1 MGHRA, CDR2 YSYEKL. Trimming removed 0 bases from V and 3 bases from J, with 21 bases in between. CDR3 DNA: TGCGCCAGCAGCCAAGATCACCAGGGCCAAATACTGCTCTACGAGCAGTACTTC. Translating gives CASSQDHQGQILLYEQYF.

Many counts were recorded for this clonotype. This chain joins TRBV11-2 and TRBJ2-1; TRBD1 agrees at 9 bases. Germline CDR1 and CDR2: SGHAT and FQNNGV. V gave up 0 bases and J gave up 6 bases; unmatched junction bases: 6. This CDR3 is built from 16 residues. CDR3 DNA sequence: TGTGCCAGCAGCTTAGATTGGGACAGGGAAGTCAATGAGCAGTTCTTC. Its translation is CASSLDWDREVNEQFF.

V usage is TRBV5-1 and J usage is TRBJ1-3, with a weak D call TRBD1 (6 bases). V lost 0 bases and J 0 bases, leaving 10 bases between the germline ends. The germline CDR1 and CDR2 sequences are SGHRS and YFSETQ. The length of the CDR3 is 16 residues. As DNA, the CDR3 is TGCGCCAGCAGCTTGGACCAACAGGGCTCTGGAAACACCATATATTTT. It specifies CASSLDQQGSGNTIYF. Combining the CDR3 with reference TRBV5-1 and TRBJ1-3 gives the whole variable domain KAGVTQTPRYLIKTRGQQVTLSCSPISGHRSVSWYQQTPGQGLQFLFEYFSETQRNKGNFPGRFSGRQFSNSRSEMNVSTLELGDSALYLCASSLDQQGSGNTIYFGEGSWLTVV.

In this sample, this clonotype turned up a few times. The chain combines TRBV20-1 with TRBJ2-5, with 8 bases aligning to TRBD2. Trimming took 4 bases from V and 4 from J; bases not matched to a gene: 2. This CDR3 has 12 residues. The germline CDR1 and CDR2 sequences are DFQATT and SNEGSKA (reference sequence). The CDR3 reads CSATSGRETQYF. In DNA, the CDR3 is TGCAGTGCTACCAGCGGGAGAGAGACCCAGTACTTC.

At least ten counts were recorded for this clonotype. The chain joins TRBV30 to TRBJ2-1; the match to TRBD1 covers 10 bases. The CDR3 sequence is 15 residues long. V shed 2 bases, J shed 5 bases, and the junction held 6 bases outside the gene matches. Germline loops: CDR1 GTSNPN, CDR2 SVGIG (reference sequence). The CDR3 nucleotides read TGTGCCTGGAGTCCTAGGGGACAGGGGAACAATGAGCAGTTCTTC. Its protein product is CAWSPRGQGNNEQFF.

The chain couples TRBV6-1 to TRBJ2-5; D is possibly TRBD2 (7 bases). Per the germline V gene, CDR1 is MNHNS and CDR2 is SASEGT. The ends were cut back, 5 bases at V and 5 bases at J, with 15 bases in the middle. The CDR3 extends over 14 amino acids. CDR3 amino acids: CASSPLGGRETQYF. Here the CDR3 DNA reads TGTGCCAGCAGTCCCCTGGGGGGGCGGGAGACCCAGTACTTC.

This clonotype appeared many times. V and J are TRBV5-1 and TRBJ2-7, with 9 bases matching TRBD1. CDR1 is SGHRS and CDR2 is YFSETQ in the germline V gene. CDR3 size: 16 residues. J lost 2 bases, V lost 3 bases, and 9 bases had no gene match. The CDR3 nucleotides read TGCGCCAGCAGCTCATATCAACAGGGGGCCACCTACGAGCAGTACTTC. Translation gives CASSSYQQGATYEQYF.

Ten or more counts support this clonotype. The chain joins TRBV20-1 to TRBJ2-1; unclear D gene. Trimming left V 1 base short and J 0 bases short, with 7 bases between. The CDR3 extends over 14 amino acids. Germline lookup yields CDR1 DFQATT and CDR2 SNEGSKA (reference sequence). DNA for the CDR3: TGCAGTGCTAGAGCACTGGTCTCCTACAATGAGCAGTTCTTC. This translates into CSARALVSYNEQFF.

Ten or more counts support this clonotype. This sequence joins TRBV7-8 and TRBJ2-7, with 9 bases fitting TRBD1. V lost 4 bases, J lost 0 bases, and 7 bases stayed unmatched. This CDR3 has 16 residues. Germline-derived CDR1 and CDR2 are SGHVS and FQNEAQ. CDR3: CASSSNNRGLSYEQYF. The CDR3 DNA is TGTGCCAGCAGCTCAAATAACAGGGGGCTCTCCTACGAGCAGTACTTC.

The genes are TRBV7-9 and TRBJ2-1; 9 bases map to TRBD1. Germline V gene sequence: CDR1 SEHNR, CDR2 FQNEAQ (reference sequence). V gave up 1 base and J gave up 3 bases; unmatched junction bases: 19. The CDR3 consists of 21 residues. CDR3 residues: CASSLVGGPNRGQKDYNEQFF. The CDR3 bases are TGTGCCAGCAGCTTAGTAGGGGGCCCGAACAGGGGGCAAAAGGACTACAATGAGCAGTTCTTC.

This clonotype appeared many times. This chain connects TRBV13 to TRBJ2-1, with 10 nucleotides matching TRBD2. Trimming cost V 5 bases and J 9 bases; bases outside gene matches: 10. Germline CDR1 PRHDT, CDR2 FYEKMQ (reference sequence). The CDR3 sequence is 15 residues long. The CDR3, as DNA: TGTGCCAGCAGCCTGGGCGCTAGCGGGAGTGGTGAGCAGTTCTTC. As protein: CASSLGASGSGEQFF.

Ten or more counts support this clonotype. This chain uses TRBV5-1 with TRBJ2-7; no clear D gene. Germline V gene data show CDR1 as SGHRS and CDR2 as YFSETQ. Trimming pared 2 bases from V and 0 bases from J, leaving 9 bases between. The CDR3 extends over 14 amino acids. The CDR3 protein is CASSFFETSYEQYF. The DNA for the CDR3 is TGCGCCAGCAGCTTTTTTGAGACCTCCTACGAGCAGTACTTC.

The chain uses TRBV6-1 and TRBJ1-1, with TRBD1 matching over 10 bases. V gave up 7 bases and J gave up 6 bases; unmatched junction bases: 8. The CDR3 loop spans 14 amino acids. The V gene's germline CDR1 is MNHNS and CDR2 SASEGT. The chain's CDR3 is CASTRDRGVAEAFF. In DNA, the CDR3 is TGTGCCAGCACCCGGGACAGGGGAGTAGCTGAAGCTTTCTTT.